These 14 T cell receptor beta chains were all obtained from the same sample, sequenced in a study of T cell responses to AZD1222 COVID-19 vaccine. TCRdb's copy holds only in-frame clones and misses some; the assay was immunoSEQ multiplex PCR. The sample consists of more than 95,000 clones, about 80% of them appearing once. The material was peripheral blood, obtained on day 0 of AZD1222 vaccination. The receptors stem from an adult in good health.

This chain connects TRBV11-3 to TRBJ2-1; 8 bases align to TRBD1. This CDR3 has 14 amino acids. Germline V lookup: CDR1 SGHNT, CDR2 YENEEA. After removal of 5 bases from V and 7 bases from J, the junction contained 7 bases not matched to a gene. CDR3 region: CASSLRRQGNEQFF. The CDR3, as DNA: TGTGCCAGCAGCCTCAGACGACAGGGGAATGAGCAGTTCTTC.

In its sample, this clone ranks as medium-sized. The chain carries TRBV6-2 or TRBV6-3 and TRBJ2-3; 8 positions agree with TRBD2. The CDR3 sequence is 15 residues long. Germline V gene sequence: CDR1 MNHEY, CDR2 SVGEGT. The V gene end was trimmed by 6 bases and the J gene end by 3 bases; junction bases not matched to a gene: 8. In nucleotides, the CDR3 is TGTGCCAGCAGCCCAACCGGACTAGCAACAGATACGCAGTATTTT. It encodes CASSPTGLATDTQYF.

CDR3 in DNA: TGCAGTGCTAGTTCCGACAGTAATCCTACCTACGAGCAGTACTTC. Residues: CSASSDSNPTYEQYF. The chain has TRBV20-1 and TRBJ2-7; TRBD1 might be the D (5 bases). V shed 3 bases and J shed 2 bases, with 17 bases lying between them. The CDR3 covers 15 residues. Germline CDR1 and CDR2: DFQATT and SNEGSKA (reference sequence).

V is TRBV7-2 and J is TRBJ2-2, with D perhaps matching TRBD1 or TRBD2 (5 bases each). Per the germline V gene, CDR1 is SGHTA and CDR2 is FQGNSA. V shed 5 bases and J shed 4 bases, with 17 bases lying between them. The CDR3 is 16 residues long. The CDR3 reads CASSRSGPGPTGELFF. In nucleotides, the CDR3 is TGTGCCAGCAGCCGCAGTGGCCCGGGACCCACCGGGGAGCTGTTTTTT.

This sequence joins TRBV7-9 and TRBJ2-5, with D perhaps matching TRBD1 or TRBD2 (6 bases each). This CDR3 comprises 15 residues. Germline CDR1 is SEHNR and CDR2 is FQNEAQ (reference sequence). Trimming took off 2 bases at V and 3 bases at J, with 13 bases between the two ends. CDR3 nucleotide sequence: TGTGCCAGCAGCTTACTCTGGGGGGCAAAAGAGACCCAGTACTTC. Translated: CASSLLWGAKETQYF.

The CDR3 DNA sequence: TGTGCCAGCTCCGGGGCGAACCCAATCCCCGGGGAGCTGTTTTTT. This gives the protein CASSGANPIPGELFF. This chain uses TRBV6-5 with TRBJ2-2, with D perhaps given as TRBD1 or TRBD2 (5 bases each). Trimming shortened V by 8 bases and J by 6 bases, and 19 bases separated the two germline ends. The CDR3 covers 15 residues. From germline, CDR1 is MNHEY and CDR2 SVGAGI.

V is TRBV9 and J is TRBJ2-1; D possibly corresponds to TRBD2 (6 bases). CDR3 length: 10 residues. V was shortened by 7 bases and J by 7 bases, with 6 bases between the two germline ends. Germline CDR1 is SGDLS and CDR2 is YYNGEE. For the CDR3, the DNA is TGTGCCAGCGCGGGGAATGAGCAGTTCTTC. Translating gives CASAGNEQFF.

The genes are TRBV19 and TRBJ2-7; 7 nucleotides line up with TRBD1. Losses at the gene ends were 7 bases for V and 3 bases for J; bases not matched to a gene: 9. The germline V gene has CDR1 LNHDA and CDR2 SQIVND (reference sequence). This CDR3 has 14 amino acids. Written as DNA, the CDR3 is TGTGCCAGTAATAAAGGGACAGCTATCTACGAGCAGTACTTC. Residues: CASNKGTAIYEQYF.

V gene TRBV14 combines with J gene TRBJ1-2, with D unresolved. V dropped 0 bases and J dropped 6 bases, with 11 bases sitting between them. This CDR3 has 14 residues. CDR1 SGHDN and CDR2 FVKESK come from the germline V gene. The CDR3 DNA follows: TGTGCCAGCAGCCAAGATTTTTGGCAGGATGGCTACACCTTC. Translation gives CASSQDFWQDGYTF. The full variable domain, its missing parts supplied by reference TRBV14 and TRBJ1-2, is EAGVTQFPSHSVIEKGQTVTLRCDPISGHDNLYWYRRVMGKEIKFLLHFVKESKQDESGMPNNRFLAERTGGTYSTLKVQPAELEDSGVYFCASSQDFWQDGYTFGSGTRLTVV.

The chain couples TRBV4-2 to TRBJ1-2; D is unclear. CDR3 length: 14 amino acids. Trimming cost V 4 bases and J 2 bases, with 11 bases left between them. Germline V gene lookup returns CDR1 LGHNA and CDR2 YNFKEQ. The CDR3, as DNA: TGTGCCAGCAGCCGGGAGGCCTCCAACTATGGCTACACCTTC. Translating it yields CASSREASNYGYTF.

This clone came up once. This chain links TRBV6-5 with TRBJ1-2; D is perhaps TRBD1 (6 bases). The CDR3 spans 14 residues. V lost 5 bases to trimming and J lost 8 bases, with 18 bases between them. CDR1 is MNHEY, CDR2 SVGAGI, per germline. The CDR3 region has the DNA TGTGCCAGCAGTAATGCGGAGGGGGAAGGCGGCTACACCTTC. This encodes CASSNAEGEGGYTF.

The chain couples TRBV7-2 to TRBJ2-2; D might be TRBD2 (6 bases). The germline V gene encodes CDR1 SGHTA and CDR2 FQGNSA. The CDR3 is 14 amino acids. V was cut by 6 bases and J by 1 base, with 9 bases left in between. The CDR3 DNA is TGTGCCAGCAGGTTCGGGGGGAACACCGGGGAGCTGTTTTTT. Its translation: CASRFGGNTGELFF.

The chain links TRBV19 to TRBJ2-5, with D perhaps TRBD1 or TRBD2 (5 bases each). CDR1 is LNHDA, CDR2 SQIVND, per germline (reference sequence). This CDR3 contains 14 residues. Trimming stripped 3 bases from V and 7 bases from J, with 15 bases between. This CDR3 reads CASSMGTPIRTQYF. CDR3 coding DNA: TGTGCCAGTAGTATGGGGACCCCAATTCGGACCCAGTACTTC.

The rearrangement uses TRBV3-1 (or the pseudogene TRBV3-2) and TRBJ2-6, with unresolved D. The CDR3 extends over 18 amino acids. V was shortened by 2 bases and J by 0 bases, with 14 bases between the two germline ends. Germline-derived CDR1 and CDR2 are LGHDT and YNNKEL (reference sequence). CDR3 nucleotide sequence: TGTGCCAGCAGCCAATGGGTTTTCAGAGGCTCTGGGGCCAACGTCCTGACTTTC. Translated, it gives CASSQWVFRGSGANVLTF.